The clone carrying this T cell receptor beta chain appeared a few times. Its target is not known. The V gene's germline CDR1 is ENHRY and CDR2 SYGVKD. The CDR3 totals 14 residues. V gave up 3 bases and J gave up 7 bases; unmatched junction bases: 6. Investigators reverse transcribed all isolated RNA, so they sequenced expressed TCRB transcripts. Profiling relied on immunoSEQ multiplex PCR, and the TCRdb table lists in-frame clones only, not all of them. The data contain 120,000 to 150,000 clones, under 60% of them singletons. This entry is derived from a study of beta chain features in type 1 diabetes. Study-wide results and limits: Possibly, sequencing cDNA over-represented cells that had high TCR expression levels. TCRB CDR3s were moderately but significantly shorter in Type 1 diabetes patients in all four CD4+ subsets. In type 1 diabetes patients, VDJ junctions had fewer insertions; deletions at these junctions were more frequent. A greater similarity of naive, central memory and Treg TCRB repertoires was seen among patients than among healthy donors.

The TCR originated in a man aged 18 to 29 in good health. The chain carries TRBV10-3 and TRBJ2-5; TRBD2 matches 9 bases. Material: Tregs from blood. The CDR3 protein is CAISEPSGDGTQYF. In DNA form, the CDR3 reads TGTGCCATCAGTGAACCTAGCGGGGACGGGACCCAGTACTTC.